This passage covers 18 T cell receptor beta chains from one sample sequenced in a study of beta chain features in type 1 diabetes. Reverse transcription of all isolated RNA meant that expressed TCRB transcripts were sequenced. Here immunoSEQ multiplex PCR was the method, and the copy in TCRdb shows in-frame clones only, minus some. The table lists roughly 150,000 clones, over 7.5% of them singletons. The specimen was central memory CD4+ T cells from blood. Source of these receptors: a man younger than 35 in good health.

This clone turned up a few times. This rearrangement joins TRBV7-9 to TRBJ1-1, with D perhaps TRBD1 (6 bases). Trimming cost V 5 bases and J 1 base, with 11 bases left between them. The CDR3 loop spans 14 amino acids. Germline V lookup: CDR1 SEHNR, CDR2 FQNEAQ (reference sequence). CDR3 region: CASSPWTENTEAFF. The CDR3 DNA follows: TGTGCCAGCAGCCCTTGGACAGAGAACACTGAAGCTTTCTTT.

The CDR3 nucleotides are TGTGCCAGCAGTAGTAGACAGGGAATATCCTACGAGCAGTACTTC. Protein sequence: CASSSRQGISYEQYF. V and J are TRBV28 and TRBJ2-7, with 7 bases identical to TRBD1. The CDR3 is made up of 15 amino acids. J was trimmed by 1 base and V by 5 bases; bases with no gene match: 8. Germline-derived CDR1 and CDR2 are MDHEN and SYDVKM.

CDR3 in DNA: TGTGCCAGCAGCCAACTAGCGGGAAAGGTAAATGAGCAGTTCTTC. As protein: CASSQLAGKVNEQFF. This chain links TRBV14 with TRBJ2-1, with TRBD2 matching over 9 bases. Germline V gene data show CDR1 as SGHDN and CDR2 as FVKESK. V lost 2 bases to trimming and J lost 7 bases; unmatched junction nucleotides: 6. CDR3 size: 15 residues.

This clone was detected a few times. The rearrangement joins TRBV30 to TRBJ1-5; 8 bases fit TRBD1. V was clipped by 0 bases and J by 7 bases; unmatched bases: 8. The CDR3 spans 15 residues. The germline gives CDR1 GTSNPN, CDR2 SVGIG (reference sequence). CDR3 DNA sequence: TGTGCCTGGAGTGTACTGGCAGGGGGCGGACAGCCCCAGCATTTT. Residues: CAWSVLAGGGQPQHF.

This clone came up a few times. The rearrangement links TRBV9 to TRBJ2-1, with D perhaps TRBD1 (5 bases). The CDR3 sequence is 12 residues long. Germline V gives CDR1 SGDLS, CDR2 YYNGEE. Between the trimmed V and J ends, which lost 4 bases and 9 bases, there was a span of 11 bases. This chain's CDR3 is CASSPREVEQFF. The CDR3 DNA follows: TGTGCCAGCAGCCCCAGGGAAGTTGAGCAGTTCTTC.

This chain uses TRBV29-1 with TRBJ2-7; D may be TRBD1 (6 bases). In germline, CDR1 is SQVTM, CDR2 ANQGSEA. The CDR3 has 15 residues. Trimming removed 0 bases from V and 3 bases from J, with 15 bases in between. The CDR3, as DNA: TGCAGCGTTGAAGATCTCGGGCAGGGACACTACGAGCAGTACTTC. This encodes CSVEDLGQGHYEQYF.

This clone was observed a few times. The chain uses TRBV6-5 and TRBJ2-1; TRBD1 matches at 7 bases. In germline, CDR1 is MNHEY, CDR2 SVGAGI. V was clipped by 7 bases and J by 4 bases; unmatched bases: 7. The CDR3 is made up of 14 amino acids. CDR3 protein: CASTPGQTYNEQFF. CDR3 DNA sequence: TGTGCCAGCACCCCGGGACAGACATACAATGAGCAGTTCTTC.

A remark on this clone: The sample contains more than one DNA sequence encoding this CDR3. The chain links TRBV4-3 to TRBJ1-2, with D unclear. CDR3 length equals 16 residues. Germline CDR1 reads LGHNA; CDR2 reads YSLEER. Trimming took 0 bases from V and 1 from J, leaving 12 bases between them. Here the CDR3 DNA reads TGCGCCAGCAGCCAAGATTGGGGTCGGGGTAACTATGGCTACACCTTC. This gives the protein CASSQDWGRGNYGYTF.

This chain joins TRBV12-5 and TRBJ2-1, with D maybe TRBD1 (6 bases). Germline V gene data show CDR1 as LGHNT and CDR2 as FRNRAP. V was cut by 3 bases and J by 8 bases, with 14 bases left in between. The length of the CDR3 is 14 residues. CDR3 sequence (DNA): TGTGCTAGTGGTTTTGGTGCAGGGGTGGATGAGCAGTTCTTC. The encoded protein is CASGFGAGVDEQFF.

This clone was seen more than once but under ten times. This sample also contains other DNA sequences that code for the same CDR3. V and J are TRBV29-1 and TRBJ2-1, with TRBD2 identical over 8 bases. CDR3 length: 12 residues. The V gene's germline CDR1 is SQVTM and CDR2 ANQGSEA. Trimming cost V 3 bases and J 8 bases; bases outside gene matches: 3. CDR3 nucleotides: TGCAGCGTTGAGGGACTAGTCGATGAGCAGTTCTTC. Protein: CSVEGLVDEQFF.

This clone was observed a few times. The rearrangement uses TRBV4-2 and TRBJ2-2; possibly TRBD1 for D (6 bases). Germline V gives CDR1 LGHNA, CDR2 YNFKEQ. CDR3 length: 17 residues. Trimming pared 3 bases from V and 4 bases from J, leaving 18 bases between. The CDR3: CASSHQQSGAGTGELFF. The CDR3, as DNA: TGTGCCAGCAGCCACCAGCAGTCAGGGGCCGGCACCGGGGAGCTGTTTTTT.

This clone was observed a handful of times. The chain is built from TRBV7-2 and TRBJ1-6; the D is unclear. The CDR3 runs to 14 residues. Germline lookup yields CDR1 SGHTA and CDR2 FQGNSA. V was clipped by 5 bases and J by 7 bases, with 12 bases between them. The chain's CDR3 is CASSPREGNSPLHF. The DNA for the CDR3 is TGTGCCAGCAGCCCCCGGGAAGGAAATTCACCCCTCCACTTT.

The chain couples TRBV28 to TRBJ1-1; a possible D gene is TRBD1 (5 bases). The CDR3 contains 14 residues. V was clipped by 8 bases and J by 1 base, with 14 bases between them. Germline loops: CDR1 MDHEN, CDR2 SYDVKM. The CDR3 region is CASQSGQWNTEAFF. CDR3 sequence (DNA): TGTGCCAGCCAATCAGGGCAGTGGAACACTGAAGCTTTCTTT. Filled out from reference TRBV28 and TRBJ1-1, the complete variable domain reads DVKVTQSSRYLVKRTGEKVFLECVQDMDHENMFWYRQDPGLGLRLIYFSYDVKMKEKGDIPEGYSVSREKKERFSLILESASTNQTSMYLCASQSGQWNTEAFFGQGTRLTVV.

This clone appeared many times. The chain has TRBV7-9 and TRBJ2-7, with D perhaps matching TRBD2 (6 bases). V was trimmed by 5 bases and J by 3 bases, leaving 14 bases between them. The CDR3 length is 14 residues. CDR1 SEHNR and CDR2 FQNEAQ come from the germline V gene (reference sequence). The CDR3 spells CASSRLSGLYEQYF. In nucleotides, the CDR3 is TGTGCCAGCAGCCGACTAAGCGGGCTCTACGAGCAGTACTTC.

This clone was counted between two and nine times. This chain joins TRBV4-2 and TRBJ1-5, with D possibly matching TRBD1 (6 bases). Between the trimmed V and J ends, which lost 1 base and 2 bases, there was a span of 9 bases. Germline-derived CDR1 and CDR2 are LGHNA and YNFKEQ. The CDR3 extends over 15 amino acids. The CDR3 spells CASSQGSGGNQPQHF. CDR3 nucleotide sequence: TGTGCCAGCAGCCAAGGATCAGGGGGCAATCAGCCCCAGCATTTT.

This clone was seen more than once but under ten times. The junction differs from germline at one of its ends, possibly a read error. CDR3 residues: CAISDLNPGQGNEQFF. The CDR3, as DNA: TGTGCCATCAGTGATTTAAATCCGGGACAGGGCAATGAGCAGTTCTTC. The genes are TRBV6-1 and TRBJ2-1, with 9 bases identical to TRBD1. CDR3 length: 16 residues. Germline CDR1 and CDR2: MNHNS and SASEGT.

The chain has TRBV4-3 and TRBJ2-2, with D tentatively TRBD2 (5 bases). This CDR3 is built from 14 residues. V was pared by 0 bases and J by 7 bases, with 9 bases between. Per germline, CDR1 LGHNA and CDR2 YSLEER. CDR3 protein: CASSQETGIGELFF. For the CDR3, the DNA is TGCGCCAGCAGCCAAGAAACGGGGATCGGGGAGCTGTTTTTT.

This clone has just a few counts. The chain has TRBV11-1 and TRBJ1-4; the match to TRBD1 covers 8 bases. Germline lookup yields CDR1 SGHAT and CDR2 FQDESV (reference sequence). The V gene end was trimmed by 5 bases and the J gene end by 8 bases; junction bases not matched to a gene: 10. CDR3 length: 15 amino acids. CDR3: CASSADREVGEKLFF. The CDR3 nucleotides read TGTGCCAGCAGCGCGGACAGGGAAGTTGGCGAAAAACTGTTTTTT.